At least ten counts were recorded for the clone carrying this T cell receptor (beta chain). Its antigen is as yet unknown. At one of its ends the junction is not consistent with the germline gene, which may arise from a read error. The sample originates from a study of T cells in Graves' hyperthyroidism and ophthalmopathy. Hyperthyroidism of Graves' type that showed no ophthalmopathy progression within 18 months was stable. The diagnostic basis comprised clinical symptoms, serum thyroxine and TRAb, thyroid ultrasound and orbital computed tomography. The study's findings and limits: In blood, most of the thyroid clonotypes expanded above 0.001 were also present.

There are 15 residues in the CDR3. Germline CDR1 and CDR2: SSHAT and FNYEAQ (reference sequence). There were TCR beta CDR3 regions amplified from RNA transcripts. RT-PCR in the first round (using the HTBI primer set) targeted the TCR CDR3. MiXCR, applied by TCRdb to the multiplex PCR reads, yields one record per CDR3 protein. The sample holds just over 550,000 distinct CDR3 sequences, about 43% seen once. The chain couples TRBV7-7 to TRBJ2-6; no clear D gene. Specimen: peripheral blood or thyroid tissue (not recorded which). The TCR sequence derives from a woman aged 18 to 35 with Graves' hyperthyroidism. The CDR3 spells CASSLGSPGANVLTF. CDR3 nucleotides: TGTGCTAGCAGCTTAGGTAGTCCTGGGGCCAACGTCCTGACTTTC.